These 5 T cell receptor beta chains were all obtained from the same sample, sequenced in a study of T cells after yellow fever vaccination. TCRdb recomputed calls from the 5' RACE reads with MiXCR, one row per CDR3 protein. The table records around 590,000 distinct CDR3 sequences, roughly an eighth of them present only once. This sample comprised PBMCs, obtained on the day of the yellow fever booster vaccination. These receptors all stem from a man aged 30 to 45 who received the YFV17D yellow fever vaccine.

This clonotype has ten or more counts. The V and J genes are TRBV9 and TRBJ2-7; 8 bases are a match to TRBD2. This CDR3 has 14 amino acids. J gave up 2 bases and V 2 bases, and 3 bases lay outside the gene matches. Germline V lookup: CDR1 SGDLS, CDR2 YYNGEE. The CDR3 here is CASSVAGGPYEQYF. The DNA for the CDR3 is TGTGCCAGCAGCGTGGCGGGAGGCCCCTACGAGCAGTACTTC.

The chain links TRBV25-1 to TRBJ2-1; D is unresolved. CDR1 is MGHDK and CDR2 is SYGVNS in the germline V gene. The CDR3 consists of 12 residues. V was shortened by 0 bases and J by 8 bases, with 5 bases between the two germline ends. CDR3 DNA: TGTGCCAGCAGTGAATACGTGCATGAGCAGTTCTTC. It is translated as CASSEYVHEQFF.

This clonotype was counted between two and nine times. The J gene is TRBJ2-4, the V gene TRBV5-5; either TRBD1 or TRBD2 may fit D (5 bases each). The CDR3 loop spans 17 amino acids. Per the germline V gene, CDR1 is SGHKS and CDR2 is YYEKEE (reference sequence). Trimming stripped 3 bases from V and 0 bases from J, with 16 bases between. This CDR3 reads CASSSPGAVLAKNIQYF. CDR3 bases: TGTGCCAGCAGCTCCCCCGGGGCCGTCCTAGCCAAAAACATTCAGTACTTC.

V is TRBV6-5 and J is TRBJ2-1, with no clear D. Trimming pared 4 bases from V and 0 bases from J, leaving 10 bases between. The CDR3 covers 15 residues. CDR1 is MNHEY and CDR2 is SVGAGI in the germline V gene. The CDR3 DNA sequence: TGTGCCAGCAGTTCCGACATCAGCTCCTACAATGAGCAGTTCTTC. Its protein product is CASSSDISSYNEQFF.

This clonotype was recorded a few times. The rearrangement joins TRBV7-2 to TRBJ1-5; tentative D call: TRBD1 (6 bases). The germline gives CDR1 SGHTA, CDR2 FQGNSA. This CDR3 region has 14 residues. V shed 3 bases and J shed 6 bases, with 12 bases lying between them. The CDR3 region has the DNA TGTGCCAGCAGCTTGGGACATTCTGGTCAGCCCCAGCATTTT. It is translated as CASSLGHSGQPQHF.